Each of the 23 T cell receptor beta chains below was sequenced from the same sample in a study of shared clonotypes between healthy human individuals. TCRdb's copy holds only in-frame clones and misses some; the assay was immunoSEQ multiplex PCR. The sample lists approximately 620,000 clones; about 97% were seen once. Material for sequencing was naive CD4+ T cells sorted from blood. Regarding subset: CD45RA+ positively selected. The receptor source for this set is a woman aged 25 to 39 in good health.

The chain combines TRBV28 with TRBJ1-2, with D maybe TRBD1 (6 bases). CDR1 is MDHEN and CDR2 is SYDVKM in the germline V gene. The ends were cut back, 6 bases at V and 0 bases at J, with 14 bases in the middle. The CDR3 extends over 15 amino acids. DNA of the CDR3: TGTGCCAGCAGACGCCTAGGACAGCCTAACTATGGCTACACCTTC. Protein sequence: CASRRLGQPNYGYTF.

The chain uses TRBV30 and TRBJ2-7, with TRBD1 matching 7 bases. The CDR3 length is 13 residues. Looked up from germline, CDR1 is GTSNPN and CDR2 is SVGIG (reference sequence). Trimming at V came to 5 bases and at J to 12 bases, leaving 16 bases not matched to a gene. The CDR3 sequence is CAWAQQTGTASYF. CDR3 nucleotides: TGTGCCTGGGCCCAACAAACAGGGACAGCCTCGTACTTC.

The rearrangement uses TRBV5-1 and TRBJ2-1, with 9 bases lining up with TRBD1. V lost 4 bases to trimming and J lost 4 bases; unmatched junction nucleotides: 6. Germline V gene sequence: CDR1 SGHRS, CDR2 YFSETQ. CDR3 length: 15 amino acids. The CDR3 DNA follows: TGCGCCAGCAGCATGGGGACAGGGAAATACAATGAGCAGTTCTTC. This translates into CASSMGTGKYNEQFF. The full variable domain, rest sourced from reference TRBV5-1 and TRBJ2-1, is KAGVTQTPRYLIKTRGQQVTLSCSPISGHRSVSWYQQTPGQGLQFLFEYFSETQRNKGNFPGRFSGRQFSNSRSEMNVSTLELGDSALYLCASSMGTGKYNEQFFGPGTRLTVL.

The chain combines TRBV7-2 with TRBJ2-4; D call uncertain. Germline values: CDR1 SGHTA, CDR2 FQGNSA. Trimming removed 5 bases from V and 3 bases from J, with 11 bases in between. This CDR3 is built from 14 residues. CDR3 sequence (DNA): TGTGCCAGCAGCCCCCGCGGATACAAAAACATTCAGTACTTC. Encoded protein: CASSPRGYKNIQYF.

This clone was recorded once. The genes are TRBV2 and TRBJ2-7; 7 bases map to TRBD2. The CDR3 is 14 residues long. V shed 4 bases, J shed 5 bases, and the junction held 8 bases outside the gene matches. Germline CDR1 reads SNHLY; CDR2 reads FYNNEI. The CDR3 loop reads CASSAEAGPNEQYF. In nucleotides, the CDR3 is TGTGCCAGCAGTGCCGAAGCGGGACCGAACGAGCAGTACTTC.

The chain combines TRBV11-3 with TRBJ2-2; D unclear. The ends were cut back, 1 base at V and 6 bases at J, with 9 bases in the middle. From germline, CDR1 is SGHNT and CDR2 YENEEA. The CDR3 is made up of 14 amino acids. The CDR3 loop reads CASSLGFEAGELFF. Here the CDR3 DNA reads TGTGCCAGCAGCTTAGGCTTCGAGGCCGGGGAGCTGTTTTTT.

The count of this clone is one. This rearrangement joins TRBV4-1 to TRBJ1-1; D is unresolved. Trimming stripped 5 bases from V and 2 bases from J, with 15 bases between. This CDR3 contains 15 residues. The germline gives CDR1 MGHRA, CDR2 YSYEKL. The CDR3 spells CASSEASRINTEAFF. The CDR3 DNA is TGCGCCAGCAGCGAAGCCTCCCGGATAAACACTGAAGCTTTCTTT.

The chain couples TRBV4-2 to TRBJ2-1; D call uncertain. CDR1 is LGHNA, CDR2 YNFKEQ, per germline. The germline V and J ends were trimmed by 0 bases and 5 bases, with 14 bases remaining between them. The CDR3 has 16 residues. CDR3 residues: CASSQEPGPFNNEQFF. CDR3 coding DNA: TGTGCCAGCAGCCAAGAGCCAGGACCATTTAACAATGAGCAGTTCTTC.

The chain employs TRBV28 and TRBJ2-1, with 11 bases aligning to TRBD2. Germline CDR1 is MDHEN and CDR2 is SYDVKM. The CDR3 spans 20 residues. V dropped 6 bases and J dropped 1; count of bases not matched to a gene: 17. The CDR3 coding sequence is TGTGCCAGCAGCATCCAACCGGGACTAGCGGAGCGGGGGTCCTACAATGAGCAGTTCTTC. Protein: CASSIQPGLAERGSYNEQFF.

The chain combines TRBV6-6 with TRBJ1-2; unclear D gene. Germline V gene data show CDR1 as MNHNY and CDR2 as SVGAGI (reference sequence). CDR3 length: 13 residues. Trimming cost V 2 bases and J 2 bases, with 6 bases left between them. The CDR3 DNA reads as TGTGCCAGCAGTTACGATCCCAACTATGGCTACACCTTC. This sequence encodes CASSYDPNYGYTF.

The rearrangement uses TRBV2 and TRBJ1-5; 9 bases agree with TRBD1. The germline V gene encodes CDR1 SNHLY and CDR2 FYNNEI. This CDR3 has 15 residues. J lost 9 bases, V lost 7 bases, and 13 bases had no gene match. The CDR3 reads CASTRDRDGFGPQHF. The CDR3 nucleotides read TGTGCCAGCACCAGGGACAGGGATGGGTTTGGGCCCCAGCATTTT.

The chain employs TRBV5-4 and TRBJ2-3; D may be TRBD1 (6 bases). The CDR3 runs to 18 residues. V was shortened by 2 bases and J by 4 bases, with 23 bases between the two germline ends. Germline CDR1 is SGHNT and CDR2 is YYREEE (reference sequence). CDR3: CASSFPSGTSSGADTQYF. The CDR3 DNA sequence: TGTGCCAGCAGCTTCCCGTCCGGGACATCATCAGGGGCAGATACGCAGTATTTT. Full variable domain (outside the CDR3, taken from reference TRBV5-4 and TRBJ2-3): ETGVTQSPTHLIKTRGQQVTLRCSSQSGHNTVSWYQQALGQGPQFIFQYYREEENGRGNFPPRFSGLQFPNYSSELNVNALELDDSALYLCASSFPSGTSSGADTQYFGPGTRLTVL.

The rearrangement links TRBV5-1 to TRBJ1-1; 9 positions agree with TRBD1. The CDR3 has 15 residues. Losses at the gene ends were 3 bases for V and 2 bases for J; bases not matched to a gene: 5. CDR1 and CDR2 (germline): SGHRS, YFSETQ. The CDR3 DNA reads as TGCGCCAGCAGCTCGAGACAGGGGGGAAACACTGAAGCTTTCTTT. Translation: CASSSRQGGNTEAFF.

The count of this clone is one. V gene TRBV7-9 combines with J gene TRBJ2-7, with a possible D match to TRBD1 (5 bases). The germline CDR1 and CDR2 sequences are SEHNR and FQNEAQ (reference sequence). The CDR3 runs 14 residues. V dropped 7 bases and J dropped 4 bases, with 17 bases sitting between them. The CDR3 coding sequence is TGTGCCAGCACAGAATCCGGACACGAATACGAGCAGTACTTC. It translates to CASTESGHEYEQYF.

This CDR3 is CASSREDSPLHF. The CDR3 coding sequence is TGTGCCAGCAGCCGAGAAGATTCACCCCTCCACTTT. The chain has TRBV11-1 and TRBJ1-6; D ambiguous. From germline, CDR1 is SGHAT and CDR2 FQDESV (reference sequence). This CDR3 has 12 amino acids. Trimming shortened V by 5 bases and J by 8 bases, and 7 bases separated the two germline ends.

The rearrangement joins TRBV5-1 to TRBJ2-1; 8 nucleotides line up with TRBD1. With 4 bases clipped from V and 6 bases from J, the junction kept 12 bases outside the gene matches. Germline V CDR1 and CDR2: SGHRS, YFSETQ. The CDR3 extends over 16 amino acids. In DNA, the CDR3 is TGCGCCAGCAGCCCCGGACAGGGCGCCCCAACCAATGAGCAGTTCTTC. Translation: CASSPGQGAPTNEQFF.

Here the CDR3 DNA reads TGTGCCAGCAGCCCGGGGACACCAGACTATGGCTACACCTTC. Translated: CASSPGTPDYGYTF. The chain employs TRBV5-6 and TRBJ1-2; maybe TRBD1 (6 bases). This CDR3 has 14 residues. CDR1 and CDR2 (germline): SGHDT, YYEEEE. Trimming pared 4 bases from V and 3 bases from J, leaving 13 bases between. The variable domain in full, with the rest retrieved from reference TRBV5-6 and TRBJ1-2, is DAGVTQSPTHLIKTRGQQVTLRCSPKSGHDTVSWYQQALGQGPQFIFQYYEEEERQRGNFPDRFSGHQFPNYSSELNVNALLLGDSALYLCASSPGTPDYGYTFGSGTRLTVV.

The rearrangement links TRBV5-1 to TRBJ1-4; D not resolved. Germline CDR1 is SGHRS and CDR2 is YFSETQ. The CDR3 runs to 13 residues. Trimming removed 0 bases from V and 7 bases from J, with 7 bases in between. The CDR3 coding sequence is TGCGCCAGCAGCTTGGGGGAGGGTGAAAAACTGTTTTTT. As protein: CASSLGEGEKLFF.

CDR3: CASSELTSGAGYTF. CDR3 coding DNA: TGTGCCAGCAGTGAATTAACGTCGGGGGCTGGCTACACCTTC. The chain employs TRBV2 and TRBJ1-2; possible D gene TRBD1, 6 bases. V was pared by 2 bases and J by 7 bases, with 14 bases between. CDR1 is SNHLY, CDR2 FYNNEI, per germline. This CDR3 comprises 14 residues.

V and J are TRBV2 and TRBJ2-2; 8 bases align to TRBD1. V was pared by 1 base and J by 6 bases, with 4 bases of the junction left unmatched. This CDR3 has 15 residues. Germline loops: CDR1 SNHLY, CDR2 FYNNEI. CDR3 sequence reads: CASSEGTGYSGELFF. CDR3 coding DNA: TGTGCCAGCAGTGAAGGGACAGGGTATTCCGGGGAGCTGTTTTTT.

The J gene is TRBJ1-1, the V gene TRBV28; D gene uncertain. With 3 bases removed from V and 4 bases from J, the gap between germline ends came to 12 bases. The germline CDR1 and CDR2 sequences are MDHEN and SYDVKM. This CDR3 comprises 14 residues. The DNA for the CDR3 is TGTGCCAGCAGTTTGGGTCCCGTAGCCACTGAAGCTTTCTTT. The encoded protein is CASSLGPVATEAFF.

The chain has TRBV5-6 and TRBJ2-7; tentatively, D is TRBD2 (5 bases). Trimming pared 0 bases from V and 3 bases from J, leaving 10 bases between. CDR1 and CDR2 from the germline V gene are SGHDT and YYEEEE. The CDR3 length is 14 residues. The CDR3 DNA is TGTGCCAGCAGCTTGGGTGCGGGCCTCTACGAGCAGTACTTC. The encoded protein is CASSLGAGLYEQYF.

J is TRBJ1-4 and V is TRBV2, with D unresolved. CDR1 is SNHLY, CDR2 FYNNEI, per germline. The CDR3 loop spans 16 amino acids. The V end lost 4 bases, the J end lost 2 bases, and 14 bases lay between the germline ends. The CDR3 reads CASSGLVLPTNEKLFF. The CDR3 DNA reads TGTGCCAGCAGTGGTCTCGTACTCCCGACTAATGAAAAACTGTTTTTT.